Below are 5 T cell receptor beta chains sequenced from a single sample in a study of Ad26.COV2.S vaccination and SARS-CoV-2 variants. Assay: immunoSEQ multiplex PCR; the TCRdb copy retains only in-frame clones and omits some. The sample has more than 120,000 clones, roughly 89% seen once. The specimen was peripheral blood, collected after recovery from COVID-19. The receptors stem from a human donor who had recovered from COVID-19.

The chain carries TRBV4-1 and TRBJ2-1, with D uncertain. Germline CDR1 and CDR2: MGHRA and YSYEKL. The V and J ends lost 0 bases and 7 bases respectively, with 19 bases between them. The CDR3 consists of 17 residues. CDR3 sequence reads: CASSQEAGRLTHNEQFF. The CDR3 DNA reads TGCGCCAGCAGCCAAGAGGCCGGACGCTTAACACATAATGAGCAGTTCTTC.

This clone was recorded only once. The gene calls are TRBV28 and TRBJ2-7; TRBD1 might be the D (6 bases). Trimming removed 6 bases from V and 2 bases from J, with 20 bases in between. The V gene's germline CDR1 is MDHEN and CDR2 SYDVKM. The CDR3 is made up of 16 amino acids. CDR3 coding DNA: TGTGCCAGCAGGAACCCGGGACACAGACTGACCTACGAGCAGTACTTC. It translates to CASRNPGHRLTYEQYF.

This chain joins TRBV5-1 and TRBJ2-7, with D possibly TRBD1 on 5 matching bases. The CDR3 is made up of 12 amino acids. Trimming took off 4 bases at V and 6 bases at J, with 11 bases between the two ends. Looked up from germline, CDR1 is SGHRS and CDR2 is YFSETQ. The CDR3 sequence: CASSLYDSEQYF. CDR3 nucleotide sequence: TGCGCCAGCAGCCTGTACGACAGCGAGCAGTACTTC.

This rearrangement joins TRBV6-2 or TRBV6-3 to TRBJ1-5; 7 bases map to TRBD1. CDR1 and CDR2 from the germline V gene are MNHEY and SVGEGT. The J segment lost 8 bases and the V segment lost 2 bases, leaving 18 bases of the junction unmatched. This CDR3 region has 18 residues. The CDR3 sequence is CASSYPNNGTASRKPQHF. CDR3 nucleotides: TGTGCCAGCAGTTACCCAAATAACGGGACAGCCAGCAGAAAGCCCCAGCATTTT.

J is TRBJ2-1 and V is TRBV25-1; 10 nucleotides agree with TRBD2. The CDR3 is made up of 15 amino acids. Germline V gives CDR1 MGHDK, CDR2 SYGVNS. V gave up 3 bases and J gave up 1 base; unmatched junction bases: 0. CDR3 loop: CASSETSGSYNEQFF. DNA for the CDR3: TGTGCCAGCAGTGAGACTAGCGGGTCCTACAATGAGCAGTTCTTC.